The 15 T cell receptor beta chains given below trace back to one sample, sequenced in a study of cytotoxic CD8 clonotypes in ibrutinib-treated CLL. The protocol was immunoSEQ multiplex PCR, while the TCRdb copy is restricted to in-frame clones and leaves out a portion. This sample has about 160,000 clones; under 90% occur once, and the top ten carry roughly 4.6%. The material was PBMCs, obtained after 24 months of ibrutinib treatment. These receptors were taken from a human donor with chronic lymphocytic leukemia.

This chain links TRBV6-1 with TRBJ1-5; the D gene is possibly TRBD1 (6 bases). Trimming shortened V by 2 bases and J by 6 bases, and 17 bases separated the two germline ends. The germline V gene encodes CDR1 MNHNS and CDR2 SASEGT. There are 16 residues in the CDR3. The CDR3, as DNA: TGTGCCAGCAGTGAAATTTACCAGGACAGAAGTCAGCCCCAGCATTTT. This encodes CASSEIYQDRSQPQHF.

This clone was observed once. The CDR3 coding sequence is TGTGCCAGTAGTAAAGCCTCTAGCGGGGGCACAGATACGCAGTATTTT. Its protein product is CASSKASSGGTDTQYF. The chain links TRBV19 to TRBJ2-3, with 9 nucleotides matching TRBD2. The CDR3 is 16 amino acids. V was clipped by 4 bases and J by 1 base; unmatched bases: 6. Germline CDR1 LNHDA, CDR2 SQIVND (reference sequence).

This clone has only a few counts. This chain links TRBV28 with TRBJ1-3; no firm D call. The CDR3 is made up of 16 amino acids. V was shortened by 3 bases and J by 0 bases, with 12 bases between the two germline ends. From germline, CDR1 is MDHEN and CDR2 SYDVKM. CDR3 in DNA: TGTGCCAGCAGTTTGGCAGGCTTCATCTCTGGAAACACCATATATTTT. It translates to CASSLAGFISGNTIYF.

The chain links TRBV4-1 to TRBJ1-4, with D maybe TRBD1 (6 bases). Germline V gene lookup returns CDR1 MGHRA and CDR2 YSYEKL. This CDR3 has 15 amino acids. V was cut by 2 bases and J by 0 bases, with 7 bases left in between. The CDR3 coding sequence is TGCGCCAGCAGCCAACGACAGGCAACTAATGAAAAACTGTTTTTT. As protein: CASSQRQATNEKLFF.

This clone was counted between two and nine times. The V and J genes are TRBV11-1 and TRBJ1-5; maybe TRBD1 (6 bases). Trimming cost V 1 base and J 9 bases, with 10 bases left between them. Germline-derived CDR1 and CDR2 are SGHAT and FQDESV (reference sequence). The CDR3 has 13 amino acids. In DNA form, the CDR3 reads TGTGCCAGCAGCTTAGGGGACACGACGCCCCAGCATTTT. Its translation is CASSLGDTTPQHF.

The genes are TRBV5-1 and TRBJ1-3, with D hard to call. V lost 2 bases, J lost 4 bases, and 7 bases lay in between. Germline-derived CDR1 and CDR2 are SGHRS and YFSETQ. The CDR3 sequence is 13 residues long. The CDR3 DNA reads TGCGCCAGCAGCTTAGTTAGGGGAAACACCATATATTTT. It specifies CASSLVRGNTIYF.

Written as DNA, the CDR3 is TGTGCCAGTAGTAGGACAGGGAGGACAGATACGCAGTATTTT. This codes for CASSRTGRTDTQYF. The V call is TRBV19, the J call TRBJ2-3, with 8 positions matching TRBD1. Germline CDR1 and CDR2: LNHDA and SQIVND (reference sequence). This CDR3 spans 14 amino acids. The J segment lost 3 bases and the V segment lost 4 bases, leaving 3 bases of the junction unmatched.

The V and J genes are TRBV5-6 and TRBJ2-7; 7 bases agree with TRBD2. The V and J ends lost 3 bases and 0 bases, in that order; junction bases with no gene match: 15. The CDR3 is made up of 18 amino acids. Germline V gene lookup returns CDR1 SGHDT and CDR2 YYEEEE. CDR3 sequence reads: CASSWGGLRDFSSYEQYF. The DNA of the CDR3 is TGTGCCAGCAGCTGGGGGGGTCTGAGGGACTTTAGCTCCTACGAGCAGTACTTC.

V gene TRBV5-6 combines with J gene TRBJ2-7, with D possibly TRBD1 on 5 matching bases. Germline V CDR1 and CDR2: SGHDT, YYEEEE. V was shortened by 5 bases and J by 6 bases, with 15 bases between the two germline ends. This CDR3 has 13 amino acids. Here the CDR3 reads CASRSAGRVEQYF. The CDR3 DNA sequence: TGTGCCAGCAGGTCAGCCGGCAGGGTCGAGCAGTACTTC. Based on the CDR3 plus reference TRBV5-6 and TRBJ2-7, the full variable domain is DAGVTQSPTHLIKTRGQQVTLRCSPKSGHDTVSWYQQALGQGPQFIFQYYEEEERQRGNFPDRFSGHQFPNYSSELNVNALLLGDSALYLCASRSAGRVEQYFGPGTRLTVT.

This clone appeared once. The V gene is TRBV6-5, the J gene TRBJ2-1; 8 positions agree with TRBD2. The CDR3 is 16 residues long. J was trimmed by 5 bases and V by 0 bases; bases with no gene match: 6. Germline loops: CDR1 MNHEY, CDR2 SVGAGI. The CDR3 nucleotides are TGTGCCAGCAGTTACTCGAGCCTAGCGGGTCACAATGAGCAGTTCTTC. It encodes CASSYSSLAGHNEQFF.

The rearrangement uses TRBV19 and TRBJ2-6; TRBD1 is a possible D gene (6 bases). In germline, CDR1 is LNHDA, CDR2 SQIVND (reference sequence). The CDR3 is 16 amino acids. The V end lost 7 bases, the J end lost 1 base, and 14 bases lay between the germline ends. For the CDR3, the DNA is TGTGCCAGTATCGGCAGGGGCATTTCTGGGGCCAACGTCCTGACTTTC. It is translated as CASIGRGISGANVLTF.

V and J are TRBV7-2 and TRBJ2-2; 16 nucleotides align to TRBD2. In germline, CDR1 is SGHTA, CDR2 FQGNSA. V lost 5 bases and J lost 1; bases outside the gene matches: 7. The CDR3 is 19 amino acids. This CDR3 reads CASSPVGLAGGLNTGELFF. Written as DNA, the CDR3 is TGTGCCAGCAGCCCCGTGGGACTAGCGGGAGGGTTGAACACCGGGGAGCTGTTTTTT.

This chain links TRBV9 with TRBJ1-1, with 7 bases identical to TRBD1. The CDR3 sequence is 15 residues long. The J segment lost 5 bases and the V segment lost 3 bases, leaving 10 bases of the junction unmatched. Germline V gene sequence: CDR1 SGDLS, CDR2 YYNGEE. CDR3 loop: CASSGYRGQKTEAFF. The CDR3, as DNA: TGTGCCAGCAGCGGATACAGGGGACAGAAGACTGAAGCTTTCTTT. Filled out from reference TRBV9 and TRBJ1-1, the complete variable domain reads DSGVTQTPKHLITATGQRVTLRCSPRSGDLSVYWYQQSLDQGLQFLIQYYNGEERAKGNILERFSAQQFPDLHSELNLSSLELGDSALYFCASSGYRGQKTEAFFGQGTRLTVV.

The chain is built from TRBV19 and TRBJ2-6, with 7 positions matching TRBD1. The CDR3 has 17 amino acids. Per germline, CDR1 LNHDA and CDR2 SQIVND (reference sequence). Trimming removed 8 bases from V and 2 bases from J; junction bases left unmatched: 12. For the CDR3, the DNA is TGTGCCAGTGACCCGGACAGGCTATACCCTGGGGCCAACGTCCTGACTTTC. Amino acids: CASDPDRLYPGANVLTF.

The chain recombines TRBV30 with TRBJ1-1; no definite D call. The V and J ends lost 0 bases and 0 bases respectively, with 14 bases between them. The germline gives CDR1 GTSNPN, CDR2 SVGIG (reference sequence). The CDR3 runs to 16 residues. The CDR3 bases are TGTGCCTGGAGTGTACAGCCCGGGCGTATGAACACTGAAGCTTTCTTT. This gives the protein CAWSVQPGRMNTEAFF.